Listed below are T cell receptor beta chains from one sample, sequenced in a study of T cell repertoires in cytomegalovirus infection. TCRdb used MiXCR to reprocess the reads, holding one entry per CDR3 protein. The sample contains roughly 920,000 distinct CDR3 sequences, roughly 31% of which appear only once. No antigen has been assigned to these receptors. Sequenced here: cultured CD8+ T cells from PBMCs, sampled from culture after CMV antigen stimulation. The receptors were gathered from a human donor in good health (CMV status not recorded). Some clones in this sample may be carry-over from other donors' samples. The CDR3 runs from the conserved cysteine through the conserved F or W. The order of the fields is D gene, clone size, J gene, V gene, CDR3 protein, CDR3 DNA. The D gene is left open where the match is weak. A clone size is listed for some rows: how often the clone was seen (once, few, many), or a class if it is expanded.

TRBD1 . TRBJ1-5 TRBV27 CASSPGSGGQPQHF TGTGCCAGCAGTCCCGGGTCAGGGGGGCAGCCCCAGCATTTT
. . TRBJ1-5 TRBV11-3 CASSLPGGKVEQPQHF TGTGCCAGCAGCTTACCTGGCGGGAAGGTCGAGCAGCCCCAGCATTTT
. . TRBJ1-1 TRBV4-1 CASSQEWDNTEAFF TGCGCCAGCAGCCAAGAGTGGGATAACACTGAAGCTTTCTTT
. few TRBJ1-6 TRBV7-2 CASSWGRRNSPLHF TGTGCCAGCAGTTGGGGACGTAGAAATTCACCCCTCCACTTT
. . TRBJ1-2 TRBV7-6 CTSSLEFGSGYTF TGTACCAGCAGCTTAGAGTTCGGGTCGGGCTACACCTTC
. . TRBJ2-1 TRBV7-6 CASSTRIGNNEQIF TGTGCCAGCAGCACTAGGATAGGGAACAATGAGCAGATCTTC
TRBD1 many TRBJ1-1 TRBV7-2 CASRHRGNTEAFF TGTGCCAGCAGACACAGGGGTAACACTGAAGCTTTCTTT
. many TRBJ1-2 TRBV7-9 CASSLASDRNYGYTF TGTGCCAGCAGCTTAGCCTCGGACAGAAACTATGGCTACACCTTC
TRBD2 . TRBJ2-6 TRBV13 CASNRGGRPGANVLTF TGTGCCAGCAACCGGGGGGGGCGCCCCGGGGCCAACGTCCTGACTTTC
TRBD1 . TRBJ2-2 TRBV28 CASSFDHRGTNTGELFF TGTGCCAGCAGTTTCGACCACAGGGGAACGAACACCGGGGAGCTGTTTTTT
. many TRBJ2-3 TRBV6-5 CASSYRFGTDTQYF TGTGCCAGCAGTTATCGGTTCGGGACAGATACGCAGTATTTT
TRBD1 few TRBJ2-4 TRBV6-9 CASRNRGRRVNIQYF TGTGCCAGCAGAAACAGGGGGCGAAGGGTTAACATTCAGTACTTC
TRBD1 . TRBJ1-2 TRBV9 CASSEGLRDRLYGYTF TGTGCCAGCAGTGAAGGTCTACGGGACAGGCTCTATGGCTACACCTTC
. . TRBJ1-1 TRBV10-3 CAISEIPPGENTEAFF TGTGCCATCAGTGAGATACCACCGGGGGAGAACACTGAAGCTTTCTTT
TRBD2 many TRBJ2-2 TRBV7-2 CASSQLAGAFNTGELFF TGTGCCAGCAGCCAACTAGCGGGGGCCTTTAACACCGGGGAGCTGTTTTTT
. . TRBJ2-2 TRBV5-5 CASSRASGELFF TGTGCCAGCAGCAGAGCCTCCGGGGAGCTGTTTTTT
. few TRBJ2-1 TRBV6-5 CASSAQVRTYNEQFF TGTGCCAGCAGTGCTCAGGTACGCACCTACAATGAGCAGTTCTTC
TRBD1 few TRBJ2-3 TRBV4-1 CASSARDRGRTDTQYF TGCGCCAGCAGCGCCCGGGACAGGGGGCGCACAGATACGCAGTATTTT
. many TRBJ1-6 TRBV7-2 CASSHDTYRDSPLHF TGTGCCAGCAGCCATGACACCTATAGGGATTCACCCCTCCACTTT
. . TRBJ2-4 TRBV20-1 CSARDRNIQYF TGCAGTGCTAGGGACAGAAACATTCAGTACTTC
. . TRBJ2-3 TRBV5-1 CASSPGGSTPDTQYF TGCGCCAGCAGCCCAGGAGGTTCAACCCCAGATACGCAGTATTTT
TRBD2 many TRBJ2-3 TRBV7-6 CASSLDRGGPRTDTQYF TGTGCCAGCAGCTTAGATCGGGGGGGCCCACGCACAGATACGCAGTATTTT
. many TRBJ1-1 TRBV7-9 CASSNPRGPEAFF TGTGCCAGCAGCAACCCCAGGGGCCCTGAAGCTTTCTTT
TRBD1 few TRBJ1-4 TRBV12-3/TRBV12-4 CASSANRGRLEKLFF TGTGCCAGCAGCGCAAACAGGGGGCGATTAGAAAAACTGTTTTTT
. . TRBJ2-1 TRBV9 CASSVAANEQFF TGTGCCAGCAGCGTAGCCGCAAATGAGCAGTTCTTC
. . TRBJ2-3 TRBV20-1 CSASDRRTDTQYF TGCAGTGCTTCCGACCGGAGGACAGATACGCAGTATTTT
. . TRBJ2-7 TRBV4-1 CASSQDKSLEDRSYEQYF TGCGCCAGCAGCCAAGATAAATCGCTCGAAGACCGCTCCTACGAGCAGTACTTC
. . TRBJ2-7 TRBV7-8 CASSASGLTWEQYF TGTGCCAGCAGCGCTTCGGGCTTGACGTGGGAGCAGTACTTC
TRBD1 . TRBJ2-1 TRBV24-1 CATSDYRTGAYNEQFF TGTGCCACCAGTGATTATAGGACAGGGGCCTACAATGAGCAGTTCTTC
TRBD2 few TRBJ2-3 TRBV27 CASSRRTSGGADTQYF TGTGCCAGCAGTCGACGGACTAGCGGGGGCGCAGATACGCAGTATTTT
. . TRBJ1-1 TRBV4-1 CASGQDPPGTEAFF TGTGCCAGCGGCCAAGATCCCCCCGGGACTGAAGCTTTCTTT
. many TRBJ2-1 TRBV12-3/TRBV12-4 CASSMGRYEQFF TGTGCCAGCAGCATGGGGAGATATGAGCAGTTCTTC
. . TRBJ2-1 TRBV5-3 CASSFAVEQFF TGTGCCAGCAGCTTCGCGGTGGAGCAGTTCTTC
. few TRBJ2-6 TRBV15 CATSRDYAQEGGANVLTF TGTGCCACCAGCAGAGATTATGCCCAGGAGGGCGGGGCCAACGTCCTGACTTTC
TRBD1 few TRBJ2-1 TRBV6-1 CASSGTGRNEQFF TGTGCCAGCAGCGGGACAGGCCGCAATGAGCAGTTCTTC
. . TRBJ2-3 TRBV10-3 CAISDQLASTDTQYF TGTGCCATCAGTGACCAACTAGCAAGCACAGATACGCAGTATTTT
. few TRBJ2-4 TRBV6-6 CASSYLEQGAKNIQYF TGTGCCAGCAGTTATCTCGAGCAGGGGGCCAAAAACATTCAGTACTTC
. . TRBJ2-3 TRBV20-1 CSAMGLDTQYF TGCAGTGCCATGGGCCTGGACACGCAGTATTTT
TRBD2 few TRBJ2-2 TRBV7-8 CASSLFGLASTGELFF TGTGCCAGCAGCTTATTCGGACTAGCTAGCACCGGGGAGCTGTTTTTT
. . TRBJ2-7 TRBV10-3 CAIKDTNYEQYF TGTGCCATCAAGGACACCAACTACGAGCAGTACTTC